Shown below are 25 T cell receptor beta chains from a single sample sequenced in a study of blood T cell repertoires in COVID-19. The repertoire was sequenced with immunoSEQ multiplex PCR; TCRdb's copy has only in-frame clones and lacks some. The sample has tens of thousands of clones, 90% seen once; the top ten hold approximately 3%. Sequenced: peripheral blood. Receptor source: a middle-aged man with active COVID-19.

This clone occurred a few times. The V and J genes are TRBV19 and TRBJ1-5, with D possibly TRBD1 on 6 matching bases. V lost 3 bases and J 2 bases, leaving 14 bases between the germline ends. The CDR3 loop spans 16 amino acids. Germline CDR1 LNHDA, CDR2 SQIVND (reference sequence). The DNA of the CDR3 is TGTGCCAGTAGTATGCAGGGGAATCTGCGCAATCAGCCCCAGCATTTT. It encodes CASSMQGNLRNQPQHF.

The V and J genes are TRBV19 and TRBJ1-6, with D maybe TRBD1 (6 bases). CDR3 length: 13 amino acids. V was clipped by 4 bases and J by 7 bases, with 8 bases between them. The germline CDR1 and CDR2 sequences are LNHDA and SQIVND (reference sequence). The CDR3 DNA sequence: TGTGCCAGTAGTACCGACAGGAATTCACCCCTCCACTTT. Amino acids: CASSTDRNSPLHF.

The chain couples TRBV7-9 to TRBJ2-1; D not resolved. The CDR3 is made up of 15 amino acids. Trimming removed 5 bases at V and 1 base at J, with 12 bases between. Germline V CDR1 and CDR2: SEHNR, FQNEAQ (reference sequence). The CDR3 protein is CASSPTYGSYNEQFF. Here the CDR3 DNA reads TGTGCCAGCAGCCCGACTTATGGGTCCTACAATGAGCAGTTCTTC.

The gene calls are TRBV27 and TRBJ2-1; D is perhaps TRBD2 (6 bases). This CDR3 is built from 15 residues. The ends were cut back, 6 bases at V and 1 base at J, with 13 bases in the middle. The germline V gene has CDR1 MNHEY and CDR2 SMNVEV (reference sequence). The CDR3: CASRPGGRSYNEQFF. The CDR3 DNA reads as TGTGCCAGCAGGCCTGGGGGGAGGTCCTACAATGAGCAGTTCTTC.

The chain carries TRBV19 and TRBJ2-7; 7 bases are a match to TRBD1. Per germline, CDR1 LNHDA and CDR2 SQIVND (reference sequence). The CDR3 is 16 amino acids. Germline trimming cut 4 bases from V and 1 base from J; bases unmatched to any gene: 10. The CDR3 here is CASSTRRGPQSYEQYF. CDR3 DNA sequence: TGTGCCAGTAGTACGCGTAGGGGGCCACAATCCTACGAGCAGTACTTC.

V gene TRBV4-2 combines with J gene TRBJ1-6; tentative D call: TRBD1 (5 bases). V gave up 0 bases and J gave up 7 bases, with 13 bases separating them. This CDR3 spans 16 amino acids. Germline CDR1 reads LGHNA; CDR2 reads YNFKEQ. CDR3 amino acids: CASSQEPGLRNSPLHF. The CDR3 nucleotides are TGTGCCAGCAGCCAAGAGCCGGGACTTAGGAATTCACCCCTCCACTTT.

About this clone itself: Other DNA sequences in the same sample also yield this CDR3. The rearrangement uses TRBV20-1 and TRBJ2-3, with a possible D match to TRBD2 (7 bases). Germline lookup yields CDR1 DFQATT and CDR2 SNEGSKA (reference sequence). The V and J ends lost 3 bases and 6 bases respectively, with 13 bases between them. This CDR3 has 13 amino acids. For the CDR3, the DNA is TGCAGTGCTAGTTCGGGGGGCTTGGATACGCAGTATTTT. Translating gives CSASSGGLDTQYF.

This clone was observed a few times. The V call is TRBV3-1 (or the pseudogene TRBV3-2), the J call TRBJ2-3; D ambiguous. CDR3 length: 12 amino acids. Germline values: CDR1 LGHDT, CDR2 YNNKEL (reference sequence). Trimming took off 0 bases at V and 7 bases at J, with 5 bases between the two ends. The CDR3 loop is CASSQESNTQYF. The CDR3 region has the DNA TGTGCCAGCAGCCAAGAATCTAATACGCAGTATTTT.

The chain combines TRBV5-8 with TRBJ1-5; 9 positions agree with TRBD1. Per the germline V gene, CDR1 is SGHTS and CDR2 is YDEGEE. CDR3 length equals 16 residues. V lost 5 bases, J lost 6 bases, and 12 bases stayed unmatched. The CDR3 DNA is TGTGCCAGCAGGGGTAGGCAGGACAGGGGCGGTCAGCCCCAGCATTTT. Translation gives CASRGRQDRGGQPQHF.

V and J are TRBV6-5 and TRBJ1-6; D gene unclear. V was shortened by 6 bases and J by 6 bases, with 9 bases between the two germline ends. The germline V gene has CDR1 MNHEY and CDR2 SVGAGI. The CDR3 runs 13 residues. CDR3 coding DNA: TGTGCCAGCAGGGAGACTCTTAATTCACCCCTCCACTTT. Residues: CASRETLNSPLHF.

The chain is built from TRBV7-3 and TRBJ2-2; 7 bases fit TRBD1. Trimming cost V 5 bases and J 6 bases; bases outside gene matches: 3. Germline values: CDR1 SGHTA, CDR2 FQGTGA. The CDR3 loop spans 13 amino acids. The CDR3 DNA reads as TGTGCCAGCAGCCGCGACAGGGCCGGGGAGCTGTTTTTT. Protein product: CASSRDRAGELFF.

This chain uses TRBV5-1 with TRBJ1-2; 7 nucleotides match TRBD1. The CDR3 sequence is 15 residues long. Trimming cost V 0 bases and J 0 bases; bases outside gene matches: 2. Germline CDR1 SGHRS, CDR2 YFSETQ. The CDR3 is CASSLGQGANYGYTF. CDR3 DNA: TGCGCCAGCAGCTTGGGGCAGGGGGCTAACTATGGCTACACCTTC.

This clone was detected only once. The chain combines TRBV3-1 (or the pseudogene TRBV3-2) with TRBJ1-2; D uncertain. V dropped 3 bases and J dropped 5 bases, with 19 bases sitting between them. Germline loops: CDR1 LGHDT, CDR2 YNNKEL (reference sequence). CDR3 length equals 16 residues. The chain's CDR3 is CASSHNSLIPQYGYTF. DNA of the CDR3: TGTGCCAGCAGCCATAACAGCCTTATCCCCCAATATGGCTACACCTTC.

V usage is TRBV18 and J usage is TRBJ1-6; D might be TRBD1 (6 bases). V was cut by 3 bases and J by 0 bases, with 12 bases left in between. The CDR3 is 17 residues long. Germline V gene data show CDR1 as KGHSH and CDR2 as LQKENI. The CDR3 is CASSPRQASSYNSPLHF. The CDR3 coding sequence is TGTGCCAGCTCACCGAGACAGGCCAGCTCCTATAATTCACCCCTCCACTTT.

The rearrangement links TRBV10-3 to TRBJ2-2, with 8 bases lining up with TRBD2. Germline trimming cut 10 bases from V and 6 bases from J; bases unmatched to any gene: 4. Looked up from germline, CDR1 is ENHRY and CDR2 is SYGVKD. This CDR3 is 12 amino acids long. The CDR3 loop reads CATTGGSGELFF. DNA for the CDR3: TGTGCCACCACGGGGGGGTCCGGGGAGCTGTTTTTT.

The chain has TRBV2 and TRBJ2-5; 9 nucleotides align to TRBD1. The CDR3 spans 15 residues. Germline lookup yields CDR1 SNHLY and CDR2 FYNNEI. The trim removed 4 bases at V and 5 bases at J, leaving 8 bases unmatched. The CDR3 sequence is CASSAQGAFWETQYF. CDR3 coding DNA: TGTGCCAGCAGTGCACAGGGGGCTTTTTGGGAGACCCAGTACTTC.

This chain links TRBV15 with TRBJ1-3, with D unresolved. The germline V gene has CDR1 LNHNV and CDR2 YYDKDF (reference sequence). The CDR3 runs to 15 residues. V gave up 1 base and J gave up 1 base, with 8 bases separating them. This chain's CDR3 is CATSRGGQSGNTIYF. The CDR3 coding sequence is TGTGCCACCAGCAGAGGCGGGCAGTCTGGAAACACCATATATTTT.

This chain joins TRBV6-5 and TRBJ1-2; D uncertain. The germline V and J ends were trimmed by 0 bases and 6 bases, with 11 bases remaining between them. There are 14 residues in the CDR3. Germline V gene lookup returns CDR1 MNHEY and CDR2 SVGAGI. CDR3 sequence (DNA): TGTGCCAGCAGTTACTCGGTGCGGCAGAATGGCTACACCTTC. Translated: CASSYSVRQNGYTF.

As concerns this clone: Distinct nucleotide sequences in the sample also encode this CDR3. V gene TRBV9 combines with J gene TRBJ1-6; the D gene is possibly TRBD1 (6 bases). The germline V gene encodes CDR1 SGDLS and CDR2 YYNGEE. Trimming took 0 bases from V and 3 from J, leaving 13 bases between them. CDR3 length: 17 amino acids. CDR3 loop: CASSVGRGNLYNSPLHF. The CDR3 DNA sequence: TGTGCCAGCAGCGTAGGCAGGGGAAACCTCTATAATTCACCCCTCCACTTT.

The chain has TRBV6-5 and TRBJ1-2; no clear D gene. The CDR3 spans 14 residues. Germline CDR1 is MNHEY and CDR2 is SVGAGI. V dropped 0 bases and J dropped 5 bases, with 10 bases sitting between them. In DNA form, the CDR3 reads TGTGCCAGCAGTTACTCGATGGGAGGGTATGGCTACACCTTC. Translating it yields CASSYSMGGYGYTF.

This rearrangement joins TRBV5-1 to TRBJ1-6; 8 nucleotides match TRBD1. This CDR3 region has 12 residues. V shed 8 bases and J 8 bases; nucleotides not matched to a gene: 3. Germline V CDR1 and CDR2: SGHRS, YFSETQ. CDR3 nucleotide sequence: TGCGCCAGGAGACAGGGGCATTCACCCCTCCACTTT. Translated, it gives CARRQGHSPLHF.

This CDR3 reads CASSQGRGRTVNNSPLHF. The DNA for the CDR3 is TGTGCCAGCAGCCAAGGTAGGGGTAGGACAGTCAATAATTCACCCCTCCACTTT. This chain joins TRBV3-1 (or the pseudogene TRBV3-2) and TRBJ1-6; possible D gene TRBD1, 6 bases. The CDR3 is 18 amino acids. Trimming cost V 1 base and J 5 bases, with 18 bases left between them. Per germline, CDR1 LGHDT and CDR2 YNNKEL (reference sequence).

This sequence joins TRBV24-1 and TRBJ1-4, with TRBD1 identical over 7 bases. Germline V gives CDR1 KGHDR, CDR2 SFDVKD. The CDR3 is 12 amino acids. V lost 9 bases and J lost 5; bases outside the gene matches: 2. In DNA form, the CDR3 reads TGTGCCACCGGGACAGAAAATGAAAAACTGTTTTTT. Protein sequence: CATGTENEKLFF.

The V gene is TRBV5-8, the J gene TRBJ1-1, with a tentative D call TRBD1 (6 bases). In germline, CDR1 is SGHTS, CDR2 YDEGEE. There are 17 residues in the CDR3. Trimming left V 3 bases short and J 7 bases short, with 25 bases between. This chain's CDR3 is CASSSNSYNRVHSEAFF. The CDR3 DNA follows: TGTGCCAGCAGCTCGAACTCCTACAACAGGGTACACAGTGAAGCTTTCTTT.

Regarding this clone: Germline is not matched at one junction end, which may reflect a read error. This same CDR3 is encoded by further DNA sequences in the sample. The chain is built from TRBV12-3 or TRBV12-4 and TRBJ2-7; D call uncertain. The CDR3 runs to 11 residues. The CDR3 DNA reads as TGTGCCAGCAGTTTTAACTACGAGCAGTACTTT. Translated, it gives CASSFNYEQYF.